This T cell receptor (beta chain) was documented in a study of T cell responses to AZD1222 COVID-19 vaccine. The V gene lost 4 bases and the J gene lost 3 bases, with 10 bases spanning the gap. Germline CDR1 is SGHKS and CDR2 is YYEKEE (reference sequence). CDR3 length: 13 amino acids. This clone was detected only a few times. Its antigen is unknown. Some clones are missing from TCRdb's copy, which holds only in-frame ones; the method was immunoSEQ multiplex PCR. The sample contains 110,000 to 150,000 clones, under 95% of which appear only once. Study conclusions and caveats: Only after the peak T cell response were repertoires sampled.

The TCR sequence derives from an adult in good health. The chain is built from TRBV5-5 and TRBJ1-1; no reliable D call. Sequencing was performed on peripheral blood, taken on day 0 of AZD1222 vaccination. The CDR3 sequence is CASSPEGDTEAFF. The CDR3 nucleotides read TGTGCCAGCAGCCCCGAAGGAGACACTGAAGCTTTCTTT. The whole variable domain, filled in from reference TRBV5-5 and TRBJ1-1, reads DAGVTQSPTHLIKTRGQQVTLRCSPISGHKSVSWYQQVLGQGPQFIFQYYEKEERGRGNFPDRFSARQFPNYSSELNVNALLLGDSALYLCASSPEGDTEAFFGQGTRLTVV.